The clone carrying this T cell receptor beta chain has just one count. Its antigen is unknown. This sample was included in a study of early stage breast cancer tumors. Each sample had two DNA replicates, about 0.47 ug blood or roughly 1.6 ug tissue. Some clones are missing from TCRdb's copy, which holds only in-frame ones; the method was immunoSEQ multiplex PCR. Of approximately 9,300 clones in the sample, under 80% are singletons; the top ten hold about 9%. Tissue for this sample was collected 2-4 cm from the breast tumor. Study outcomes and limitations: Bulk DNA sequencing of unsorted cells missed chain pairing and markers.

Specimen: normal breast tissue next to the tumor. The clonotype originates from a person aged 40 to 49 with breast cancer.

CDR3 DNA sequence: TGTGCCATCAGTGAGTCGGGACAGGCCAACTATGGCTACACCTTC. Its protein is CAISESGQANYGYTF. The J gene is TRBJ1-2, the V gene TRBV10-3, with 8 positions matching TRBD1. Germline CDR1 is ENHRY and CDR2 is SYGVKD. The CDR3 covers 15 residues. The J segment lost 2 bases and the V segment lost 0 bases, leaving 2 bases of the junction unmatched.